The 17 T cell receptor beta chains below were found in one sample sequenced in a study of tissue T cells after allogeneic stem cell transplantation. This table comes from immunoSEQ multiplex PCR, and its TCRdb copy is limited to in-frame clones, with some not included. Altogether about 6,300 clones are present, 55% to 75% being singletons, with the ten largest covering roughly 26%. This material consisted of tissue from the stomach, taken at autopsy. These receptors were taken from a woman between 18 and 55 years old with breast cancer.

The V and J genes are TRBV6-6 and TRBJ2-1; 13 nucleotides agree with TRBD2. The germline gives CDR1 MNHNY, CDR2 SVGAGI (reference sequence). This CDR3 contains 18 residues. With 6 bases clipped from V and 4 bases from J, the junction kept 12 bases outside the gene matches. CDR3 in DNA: TGTGCCAGCAGGCGAGGTACGGGACTAGCGGGGCTTTACAATGAGCAGTTCTTC. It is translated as CASRRGTGLAGLYNEQFF.

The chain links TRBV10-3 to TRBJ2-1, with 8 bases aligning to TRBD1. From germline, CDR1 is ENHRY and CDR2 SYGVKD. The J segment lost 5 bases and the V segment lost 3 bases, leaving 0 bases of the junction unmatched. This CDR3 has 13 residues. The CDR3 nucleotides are TGTGCCATCAGTGAACAGGGGGACAATGAGCAGTTCTTC. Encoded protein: CAISEQGDNEQFF.

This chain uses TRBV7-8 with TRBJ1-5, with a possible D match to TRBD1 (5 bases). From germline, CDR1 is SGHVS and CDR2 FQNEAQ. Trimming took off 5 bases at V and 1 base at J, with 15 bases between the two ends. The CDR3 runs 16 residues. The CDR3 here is CASSRADRMSNQPQHF. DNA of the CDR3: TGTGCCAGCAGCCGGGCCGACAGAATGAGCAATCAGCCCCAGCATTTT.

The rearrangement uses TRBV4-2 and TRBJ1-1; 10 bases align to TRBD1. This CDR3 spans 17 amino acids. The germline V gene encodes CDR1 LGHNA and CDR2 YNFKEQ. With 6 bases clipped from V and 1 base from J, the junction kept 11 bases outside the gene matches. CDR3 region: CASRLRDRGPENTEAFF. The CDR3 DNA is TGTGCCAGCAGACTCCGGGACAGGGGTCCGGAGAACACTGAAGCTTTCTTT.

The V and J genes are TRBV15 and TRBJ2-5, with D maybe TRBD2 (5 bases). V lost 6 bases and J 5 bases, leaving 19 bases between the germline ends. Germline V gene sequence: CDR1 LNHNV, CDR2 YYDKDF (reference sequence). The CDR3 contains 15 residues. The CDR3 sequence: CATSIGGEPTETQYF. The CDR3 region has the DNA TGTGCCACCAGTATTGGAGGCGAGCCGACGGAGACCCAGTACTTC.

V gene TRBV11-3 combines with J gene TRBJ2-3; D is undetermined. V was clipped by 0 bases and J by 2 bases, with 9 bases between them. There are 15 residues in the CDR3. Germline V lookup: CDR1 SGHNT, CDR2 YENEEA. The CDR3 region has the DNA TGTGCCAGCAGCTTAGACAGGTGGGCCACAGATACGCAGTATTTT. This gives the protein CASSLDRWATDTQYF.

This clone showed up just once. The CDR3 bases are TGCGCCAGCAGCTTTGGCGAAAGCACAAGCTCCTACGAGCAGTACTTC. Protein product: CASSFGESTSSYEQYF. The rearrangement joins TRBV5-1 to TRBJ2-7, with unresolved D. The CDR3 loop spans 16 amino acids. Germline loops: CDR1 SGHRS, CDR2 YFSETQ. V dropped 2 bases and J dropped 0 bases, with 15 bases sitting between them. Looking up the rest from reference TRBV5-1 and TRBJ2-7 gives the full variable domain: KAGVTQTPRYLIKTRGQQVTLSCSPISGHRSVSWYQQTPGQGLQFLFEYFSETQRNKGNFPGRFSGRQFSNSRSEMNVSTLELGDSALYLCASSFGESTSSYEQYFGPGTRLTVT.

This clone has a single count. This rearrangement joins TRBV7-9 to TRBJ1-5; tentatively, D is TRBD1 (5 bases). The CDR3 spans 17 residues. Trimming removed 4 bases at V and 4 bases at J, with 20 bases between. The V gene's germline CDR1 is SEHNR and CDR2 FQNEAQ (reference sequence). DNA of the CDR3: TGTGCCAGCAGCTCAGAGGGTCGGGACGGAAAAAATCAGCCCCAGCATTTT. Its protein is CASSSEGRDGKNQPQHF.

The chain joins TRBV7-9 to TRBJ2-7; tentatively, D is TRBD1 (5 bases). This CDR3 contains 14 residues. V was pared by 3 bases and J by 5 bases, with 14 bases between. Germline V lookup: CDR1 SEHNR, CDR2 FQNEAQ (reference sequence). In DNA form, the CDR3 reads TGTGCCAGCAGCTTGAGCGCAGGGCCCCACGAGCAGTACTTC. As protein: CASSLSAGPHEQYF.

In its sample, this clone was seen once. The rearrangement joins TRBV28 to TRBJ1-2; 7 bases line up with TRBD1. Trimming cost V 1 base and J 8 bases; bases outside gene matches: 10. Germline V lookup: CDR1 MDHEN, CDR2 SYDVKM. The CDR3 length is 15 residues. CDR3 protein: CASSLLAGGEGGYTF. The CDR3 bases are TGTGCCAGCAGTTTATTGGCAGGGGGGGAAGGGGGCTACACCTTC.

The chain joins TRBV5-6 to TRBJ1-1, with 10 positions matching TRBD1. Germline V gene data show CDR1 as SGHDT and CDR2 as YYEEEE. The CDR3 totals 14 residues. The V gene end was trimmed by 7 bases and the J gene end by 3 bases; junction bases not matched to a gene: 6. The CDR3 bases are TGTGCCAGCGACAGGGGGCCCTCGGACACTGAAGCTTTCTTT. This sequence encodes CASDRGPSDTEAFF.

Written as DNA, the CDR3 is TGTGCCAGCGGGGGACTAGCGGGGGATATGGAGACCCAGTACTTC. It encodes CASGGLAGDMETQYF. The V and J genes are TRBV6-5 and TRBJ2-5; 14 bases map to TRBD2. CDR3 length equals 15 residues. The V segment lost 8 bases and the J segment 5 bases; nucleotides outside the gene matches: 7. Germline V gives CDR1 MNHEY, CDR2 SVGAGI.

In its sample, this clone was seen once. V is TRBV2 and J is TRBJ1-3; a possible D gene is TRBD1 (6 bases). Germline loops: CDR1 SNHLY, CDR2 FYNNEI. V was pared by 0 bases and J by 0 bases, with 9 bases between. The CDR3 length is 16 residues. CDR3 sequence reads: CASSEAVTGSGNTIYF. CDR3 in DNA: TGTGCCAGCAGTGAAGCGGTGACAGGCTCTGGAAACACCATATATTTT.

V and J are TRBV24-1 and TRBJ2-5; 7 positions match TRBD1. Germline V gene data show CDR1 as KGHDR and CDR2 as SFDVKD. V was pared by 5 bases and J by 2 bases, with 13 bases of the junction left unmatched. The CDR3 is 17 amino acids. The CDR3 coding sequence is TGTGCCACCAGTGTACCTTTAGCTGGGACAGCTCAAGAGACCCAGTACTTC. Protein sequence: CATSVPLAGTAQETQYF.

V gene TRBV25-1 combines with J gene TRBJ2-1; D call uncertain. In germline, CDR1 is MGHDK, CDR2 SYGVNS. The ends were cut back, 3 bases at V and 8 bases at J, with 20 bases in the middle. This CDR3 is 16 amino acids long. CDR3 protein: CASSDLKGSYNDEQFF. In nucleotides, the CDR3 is TGTGCCAGCAGTGACCTTAAGGGATCCTACAATGATGAGCAGTTCTTC.

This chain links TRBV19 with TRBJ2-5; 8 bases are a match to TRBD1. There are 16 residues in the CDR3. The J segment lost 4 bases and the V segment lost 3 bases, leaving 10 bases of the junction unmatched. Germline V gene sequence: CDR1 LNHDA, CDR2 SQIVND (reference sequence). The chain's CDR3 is CASSITPGQGGETQYF. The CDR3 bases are TGTGCCAGTAGTATTACCCCAGGACAGGGAGGAGAGACCCAGTACTTC.

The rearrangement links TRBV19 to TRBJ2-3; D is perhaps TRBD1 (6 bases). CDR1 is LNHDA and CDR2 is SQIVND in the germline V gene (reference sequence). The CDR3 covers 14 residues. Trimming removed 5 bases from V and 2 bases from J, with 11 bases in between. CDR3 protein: CASSPKGDTDTQYF. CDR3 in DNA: TGTGCCAGTAGTCCTAAGGGGGACACAGATACGCAGTATTTT. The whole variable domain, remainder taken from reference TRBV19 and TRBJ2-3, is DGGITQSPKYLFRKEGQNVTLSCEQNLNHDAMYWYRQDPGQGLRLIYYSQIVNDFQKGDIAEGYSVSREKKESFPLTVTSAQKNPTAFYLCASSPKGDTDTQYFGPGTRLTVL.